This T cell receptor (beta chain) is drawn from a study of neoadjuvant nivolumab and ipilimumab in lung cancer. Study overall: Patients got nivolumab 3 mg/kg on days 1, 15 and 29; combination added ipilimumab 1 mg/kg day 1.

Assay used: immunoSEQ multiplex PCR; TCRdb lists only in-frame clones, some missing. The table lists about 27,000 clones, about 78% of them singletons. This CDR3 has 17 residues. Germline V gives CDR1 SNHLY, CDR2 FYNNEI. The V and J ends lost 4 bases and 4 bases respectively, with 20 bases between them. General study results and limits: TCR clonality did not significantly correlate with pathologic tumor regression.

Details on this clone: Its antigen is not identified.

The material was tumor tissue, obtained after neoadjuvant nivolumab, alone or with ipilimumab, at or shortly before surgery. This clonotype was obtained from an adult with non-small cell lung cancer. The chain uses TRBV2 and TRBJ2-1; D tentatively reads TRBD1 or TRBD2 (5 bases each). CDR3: CASSVIPEGTVYNEQFF. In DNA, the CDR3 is TGTGCCAGCAGTGTTATTCCGGAAGGGACGGTGTACAATGAGCAGTTCTTC.